The 6 T cell receptor beta chains given below trace back to one sample, sequenced in a study of vaccination effects on CD4 cells after COVID-19. Only in-frame clones appear in the TCRdb table, and some are missing; sequencing was by immunoSEQ multiplex PCR. Of more than 60,000 clones in the sample, roughly 81% were seen once. These TCRs are of unknown antigen specificity. Following 10 days of culture, CD4+ T cells were isolated. BNT162b2 vaccine or mRNA-1273 vaccine was given to participants in two doses. Sequences were derived from CD4+ T cells from PBMCs cultured without peptide, sampled after COVID-19 vaccination. The origin of the receptors is a human donor who received a COVID-19 vaccine.

This clone was recorded once. The chain has TRBV20-1 and TRBJ2-7; 8 bases fit TRBD2. The CDR3 loop spans 15 amino acids. J gave up 0 bases and V 3 bases, and 7 bases lay outside the gene matches. CDR1 is DFQATT, CDR2 SNEGSKA, per germline (reference sequence). CDR3 residues: CSASSRGGSSYEQYV. Written as DNA, the CDR3 is TGCAGTGCTAGTTCGCGCGGGGGGAGCTCCTACGAGCAGTACGTC.

The chain links TRBV6-5 to TRBJ2-2; no firm D call. Trimming removed 0 bases from V and 7 bases from J, with 6 bases in between. The germline V gene has CDR1 MNHEY and CDR2 SVGAGI. The CDR3 is 13 residues long. As DNA, the CDR3 is TGTGCCAGCAGTTACTCGATGGGCGGGGAGCTGTTTTTT. Its translation: CASSYSMGGELFF.

The chain has TRBV3-1 (or the pseudogene TRBV3-2) and TRBJ2-1; 11 bases agree with TRBD2. The J segment lost 5 bases and the V segment lost 2 bases, leaving 2 bases of the junction unmatched. Germline V gene data show CDR1 as LGHDT and CDR2 as YNNKEL (reference sequence). This CDR3 has 15 amino acids. The CDR3: CASSQQLAGDNEQFF. CDR3 nucleotides: TGTGCCAGCAGCCAACAACTAGCGGGGGACAATGAGCAGTTCTTC.

The V call is TRBV20-1, the J call TRBJ2-7; unclear D gene. This CDR3 has 12 amino acids. Deletions cut 3 bases from V and 2 bases from J, with 8 bases between. CDR1 and CDR2 from the germline V gene are DFQATT and SNEGSKA (reference sequence). In DNA, the CDR3 is TGCAGTGCTAGTTCCCAGACCTACGAGCAGTACGTC. This sequence encodes CSASSQTYEQYV.

This chain joins TRBV29-1 and TRBJ2-3; the D gene is possibly TRBD2 (5 bases). The CDR3 is 13 residues long. The V gene's germline CDR1 is SQVTM and CDR2 ANQGSEA. The V and J ends lost 0 bases and 6 bases respectively, with 10 bases between them. The CDR3 sequence: CSVEESAGDTQYF. The CDR3 DNA is TGCAGCGTTGAAGAATCCGCGGGCGATACGCAGTATTTT.

The chain recombines TRBV5-1 with TRBJ2-1, with TRBD1 matching 10 bases. The V and J ends lost 4 bases and 2 bases, in that order; junction bases with no gene match: 12. CDR1 is SGHRS, CDR2 YFSETQ, per germline. The CDR3 runs to 18 residues. The CDR3 bases are TGCGCCAGCAGCATTGACGCTGGACAGGGGGTACCCTACAATGAGCAGTTCTTC. It codes for CASSIDAGQGVPYNEQFF.